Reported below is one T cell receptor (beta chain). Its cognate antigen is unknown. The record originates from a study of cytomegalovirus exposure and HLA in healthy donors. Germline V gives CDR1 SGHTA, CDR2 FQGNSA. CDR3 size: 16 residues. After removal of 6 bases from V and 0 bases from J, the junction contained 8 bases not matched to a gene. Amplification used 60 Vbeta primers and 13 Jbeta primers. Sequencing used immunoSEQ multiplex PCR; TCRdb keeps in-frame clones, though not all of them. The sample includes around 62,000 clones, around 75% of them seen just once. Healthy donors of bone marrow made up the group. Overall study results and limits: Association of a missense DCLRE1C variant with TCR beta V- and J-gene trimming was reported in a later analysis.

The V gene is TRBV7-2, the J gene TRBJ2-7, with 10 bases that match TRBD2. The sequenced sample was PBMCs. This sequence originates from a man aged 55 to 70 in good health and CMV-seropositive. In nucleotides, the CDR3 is TGTGCCAGCAGTTATTCCGGGACTAGCGTCTCCTACGAGCAGTACTTC. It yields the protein CASSYSGTSVSYEQYF.